The present T cell receptor (beta chain) was sequenced within a study of cytomegalovirus exposure and HLA in healthy donors. Researchers ran the PCR with 60 Vbeta and 13 Jbeta primers. Using immunoSEQ multiplex PCR, the repertoire was profiled, and TCRdb retains in-frame clones only, with some absent. The sample comprises around 53,000 clones, approximately 82% of which are singletons, and roughly 3.1% rests with the top ten. Details on this clone: Its antigen is not known.

The CDR3 spans 15 residues. CDR1 LNHDA and CDR2 SQIVND come from the germline V gene (reference sequence). V was pared by 9 bases and J by 0 bases, with 15 bases between. Points from the study as a whole: Sequencing probably produced one cluster of sequence variants that were highly shared. A few CMV-associated chains proved CMV antigen-specific in vitro. Presence/absence analyses treated sequencing depth as roughly uniform across donors. A later analysis found most CMV-associated TCR beta chains apparently HLA-restricted.

This sequence joins TRBV19 and TRBJ2-1; D is perhaps TRBD1 (5 bases). Sample: PBMCs. This clonotype was obtained from a man between 45 and 60 years old in good health and CMV-seronegative. The DNA for the CDR3 is TGTGCCAGCCAAAACCCTGACAGCTCCTACAATGAGCAGTTCTTC. Its protein product is CASQNPDSSYNEQFF.